The 30 T cell receptor beta chains below were found in one sample sequenced in a study of T-cell memory formation after mild COVID-19. MiXCR, run by TCRdb on the 5' RACE reads, gives a single entry per CDR3 protein. The sample lists about 55,000 distinct CDR3 sequences; more than 8% were seen once. The sequencing sample was made of PBMCs or a T cell subset sorted from them (not recorded which). The receptors come from a man aged 18 to 35 who had mild COVID-19 (a few samples of this study predate the infection). Cell type and time point are not known.

This clonotype was observed a handful of times. The chain carries TRBV7-9 and TRBJ1-4; D unresolved. There are 12 residues in the CDR3. Trimming took 5 bases from V and 2 from J, leaving 3 bases between them. Germline loops: CDR1 SEHNR, CDR2 FQNEAQ (reference sequence). As DNA, the CDR3 is TGTGCCAGCAGCGATACTAATGAAAAACTGTTTTTT. Its protein is CASSDTNEKLFF.

The chain joins TRBV5-1 to TRBJ1-6, with D perhaps matching TRBD1 (5 bases). The CDR3 is 15 amino acids. Germline CDR1 SGHRS, CDR2 YFSETQ. V gave up 3 bases and J gave up 8 bases, with 15 bases separating them. CDR3: CASSSASRGDSPLHF. The DNA for the CDR3 is TGCGCCAGCAGCTCGGCAAGTCGGGGGGATTCACCCCTCCACTTT.

The chain recombines TRBV6-2 or TRBV6-3 with TRBJ2-1; 11 nucleotides align to TRBD2. V gave up 6 bases and J gave up 12 bases; unmatched junction bases: 4. The CDR3 loop spans 12 amino acids. CDR1 is MNHEY and CDR2 is SVGEGT in the germline V gene. The CDR3 DNA reads TGTGCCAGCAGCTCCGGACTAGCGGGGCAGTTCTTC. It encodes CASSSGLAGQFF.

The J gene is TRBJ2-7, the V gene TRBV20-1, with 9 positions matching TRBD1. V shed 5 bases and J 4 bases; nucleotides not matched to a gene: 3. CDR1 is DFQATT, CDR2 SNEGSKA, per germline (reference sequence). This CDR3 has 12 residues. In nucleotides, the CDR3 is TGCAGTGCTTGGGGGACAGGGTACGAGCAGTACTTC. This encodes CSAWGTGYEQYF.

This chain links TRBV2 with TRBJ2-5, with TRBD2 matching 8 bases. CDR1 SNHLY and CDR2 FYNNEI come from the germline V gene. This CDR3 has 15 amino acids. Losses at the gene ends were 6 bases for V and 5 bases for J; bases not matched to a gene: 11. The CDR3 nucleotides are TGTGCCAGCAGCAGCGGGGGCCGAGGCGGGGAGACCCAGTACTTC. Protein: CASSSGGRGGETQYF.

The genes are TRBV6-5 and TRBJ1-5; D not resolved. In germline, CDR1 is MNHEY, CDR2 SVGAGI. The CDR3 consists of 13 residues. The V and J ends lost 0 bases and 7 bases respectively, with 7 bases between them. CDR3 nucleotide sequence: TGTGCCAGCAGTTACTCCGAGAGGCAGCCCCAGCATTTT. This sequence encodes CASSYSERQPQHF.

This clonotype was recorded at least ten times. This chain connects TRBV5-1 to TRBJ1-1; TRBD1 is a possible D gene (6 bases). In germline, CDR1 is SGHRS, CDR2 YFSETQ. The V end lost 7 bases, the J end lost 5 bases, and 15 bases lay between the germline ends. This CDR3 comprises 13 residues. The CDR3 DNA sequence: TGCGCCAGCTCGAGGGGGGAGATGACTGAAGCTTTCTTT. Residues: CASSRGEMTEAFF.

This clonotype was seen at least ten times. The chain recombines TRBV5-1 with TRBJ2-3; 9 nucleotides match TRBD2. Germline loops: CDR1 SGHRS, CDR2 YFSETQ. Trimming took 7 bases from V and 5 from J; bases not matched to a gene: 11. The length of the CDR3 is 15 residues. The CDR3 DNA is TGCGCCAGCTCCCCCTGGGGACTAGCATTAGATACGCAGTATTTT. Translation: CASSPWGLALDTQYF.

The CDR3 protein is CASSLSLNRGKSPLHF. CDR3 coding DNA: TGTGCCAGCAGCTTGAGCCTGAACAGGGGAAAATCACCCCTCCACTTT. This sequence joins TRBV5-5 and TRBJ1-6; 7 bases are shared with TRBD1. The CDR3 is made up of 16 amino acids. Trimming took 1 base from V and 10 from J; bases not matched to a gene: 11. The germline CDR1 and CDR2 sequences are SGHKS and YYEKEE (reference sequence).

Turning to this clonotype: One junction end disagrees with the germline gene, perhaps due to a read error. The chain employs TRBV15 and TRBJ2-5; D possibly matches TRBD1 or TRBD2 (7 bases each). This CDR3 spans 16 amino acids. Germline CDR1 is LNHNV and CDR2 is YYDKDF (reference sequence). CDR3 in amino acids: CATRRAGPGGGETQYF. CDR3 DNA sequence: TGTGCCACCAGGAGAGCGGGGCCAGGGGGTGGAGAGACCCAGTACTTC.

Ten or more counts support this clonotype. This sequence joins TRBV5-1 and TRBJ2-1, with unresolved D. There are 16 residues in the CDR3. Trimming shortened V by 0 bases and J by 3 bases, and 13 bases separated the two germline ends. The germline V gene encodes CDR1 SGHRS and CDR2 YFSETQ. DNA of the CDR3: TGCGCCAGCAGCTTGGCCGGTGGGCAGTACTACAATGAGCAGTTCTTC. Its translation is CASSLAGGQYYNEQFF.

This clonotype was recorded a few times. This chain joins TRBV11-1 and TRBJ2-1; a possible D gene is TRBD1 (6 bases). Germline CDR1 SGHAT, CDR2 FQDESV (reference sequence). V was pared by 2 bases and J by 4 bases, with 9 bases between. The CDR3 spans 14 residues. The CDR3 nucleotides are TGTGCCAGCAGCTTACTGGACAGTTACAATGAGCAGTTCTTC. Residues: CASSLLDSYNEQFF. The whole variable domain, remainder taken from reference TRBV11-1 and TRBJ2-1, is EAEVAQSPRYKITEKSQAVAFWCDPISGHATLYWYRQILGQGPELLVQFQDESVVDDSQLPKDRFSAERLKGVDSTLKIQPAELGDSAMYLCASSLLDSYNEQFFGPGTRLTVL.

Only a few counts were recorded for this clonotype. The V gene is TRBV20-1, the J gene TRBJ1-2; maybe TRBD1 (5 bases). With 0 bases removed from V and 8 bases from J, the gap between germline ends came to 19 bases. This CDR3 has 15 residues. The germline gives CDR1 DFQATT, CDR2 SNEGSKA (reference sequence). CDR3 bases: TGCAGTGCTAGAGATCGGGTCGCGGGGGATCGGGGCTACACCTTC. Protein sequence: CSARDRVAGDRGYTF.

This clonotype showed up just a few times. The gene calls are TRBV5-4 and TRBJ2-5, with TRBD1 matching over 9 bases. Germline CDR1 is SGHNT and CDR2 is YYREEE (reference sequence). The trim removed 4 bases at V and 4 bases at J, leaving 2 bases unmatched. This CDR3 is built from 13 residues. CDR3 protein: CASSPGQGETQYF. The CDR3 DNA reads as TGTGCCAGCAGCCCGGGACAGGGAGAGACCCAGTACTTC.

The V gene is TRBV7-2, the J gene TRBJ1-5; D may be TRBD1 (5 bases). V dropped 1 base and J dropped 2 bases, with 12 bases sitting between them. The CDR3 totals 16 residues. The germline CDR1 and CDR2 sequences are SGHTA and FQGNSA. The CDR3 is CASSLGRAAGNQPQHF. In DNA form, the CDR3 reads TGTGCCAGCAGCTTAGGCAGGGCCGCAGGCAATCAGCCCCAGCATTTT.

The rearrangement joins TRBV29-1 to TRBJ2-3, with 7 bases fitting TRBD1. The CDR3 totals 15 residues. Germline trimming cut 3 bases from V and 5 bases from J; bases unmatched to any gene: 11. In germline, CDR1 is SQVTM, CDR2 ANQGSEA. CDR3 protein: CSVEGTEGERDTQYF. Here the CDR3 DNA reads TGCAGCGTTGAGGGGACAGAGGGGGAAAGAGATACGCAGTATTTT.

The gene calls are TRBV20-1 and TRBJ1-5; unclear D gene. The CDR3 spans 11 residues. CDR1 DFQATT and CDR2 SNEGSKA come from the germline V gene (reference sequence). V dropped 2 bases and J dropped 7 bases, with 6 bases sitting between them. Here the CDR3 reads CSARQNQPQHF. CDR3 nucleotides: TGCAGTGCTAGACAGAACCAGCCCCAGCATTTT.

The rearrangement uses TRBV6-2 or TRBV6-3 and TRBJ1-5; TRBD1 aligns across 7 bases. Germline loops: CDR1 MNHEY, CDR2 SVGEGT. The length of the CDR3 is 14 residues. Losses at the gene ends were 2 bases for V and 4 bases for J; bases not matched to a gene: 2. This CDR3 reads CASSYQGGNQPQHF. The CDR3 nucleotides read TGTGCCAGCAGTTACCAGGGGGGGAATCAGCCCCAGCATTTT.

This clonotype came up a few times. The chain has TRBV7-8 and TRBJ1-4; D gene unclear. The germline V and J ends were trimmed by 1 base and 6 bases, with 9 bases remaining between them. Looked up from germline, CDR1 is SGHVS and CDR2 is FQNEAQ. The CDR3 length is 14 residues. CDR3 sequence: CASSLGALDEKLFF. CDR3 nucleotide sequence: TGTGCCAGCAGCTTAGGGGCCTTGGATGAAAAACTGTTTTTT.

The chain employs TRBV11-2 and TRBJ2-7; tentatively, D is TRBD1 (6 bases). The germline V and J ends were trimmed by 5 bases and 6 bases, with 11 bases remaining between them. The CDR3 sequence is 12 residues long. Germline CDR1 SGHAT, CDR2 FQNNGV. The CDR3 reads CASSPDSLEQYV. The CDR3 region has the DNA TGTGCCAGCAGCCCGGACAGTCTCGAGCAGTACGTC.

There are a few counts of this clonotype. The V gene is TRBV7-2, the J gene TRBJ2-7, with unresolved D. V lost 4 bases to trimming and J lost 0 bases, with 4 bases between them. CDR1 is SGHTA, CDR2 FQGNSA, per germline. This CDR3 is 12 amino acids long. The CDR3 DNA reads as TGTGCCAGCAGCTACAACTCCTACGAGCAGTACTTC. It specifies CASSYNSYEQYF.

This clonotype was seen at least ten times. V is TRBV5-1 and J is TRBJ2-1; no clear D gene. The CDR3 is 16 residues long. V was shortened by 0 bases and J by 0 bases, with 10 bases between the two germline ends. Germline-derived CDR1 and CDR2 are SGHRS and YFSETQ. CDR3 amino acids: CASSLEPTGSYNEQFF. The CDR3 nucleotides are TGCGCCAGCAGCTTGGAACCAACCGGCTCCTACAATGAGCAGTTCTTC.

This sequence joins TRBV20-1 and TRBJ2-1; 13 positions agree with TRBD2. CDR1 and CDR2 (germline): DFQATT, SNEGSKA (reference sequence). The CDR3 is 14 amino acids. V was pared by 6 bases and J by 10 bases, with 9 bases of the junction left unmatched. CDR3 DNA: TGCAGTGCCCCAACCGGGACTAGCGGGGCGGAGCAGTTCTTC. Translation gives CSAPTGTSGAEQFF.

This clonotype showed up many times. The chain uses TRBV5-1 and TRBJ2-1, with 8 bases fitting TRBD1. V was pared by 2 bases and J by 6 bases, with 7 bases of the junction left unmatched. CDR1 is SGHRS and CDR2 is YFSETQ in the germline V gene. This CDR3 has 15 amino acids. CDR3 sequence: CASSLARQGSNEQFF. As DNA, the CDR3 is TGCGCCAGCAGCTTAGCAAGACAGGGGTCCAATGAGCAGTTCTTC.

Remarks on this clonotype: Because the CDR3 is missing its conserved closing phenylalanine or tryptophan, this is likely a read error. V gene TRBV5-1 combines with J gene TRBJ2-7, with D unresolved. This CDR3 is built from 14 residues. Per the germline V gene, CDR1 is SGHRS and CDR2 is YFSETQ. V lost 1 base and J lost 4, with 12 bases in between. CDR3 nucleotide sequence: TGCGCCAGCAGCTTGAGTCCTCCCATATACGAGCAGTACCTC. Translation gives CASSLSPPIYEQYL.

The chain combines TRBV18 with TRBJ2-3, with TRBD1 matching 11 bases. Germline-derived CDR1 and CDR2 are KGHSH and LQKENI. V gave up 1 base and J gave up 4 bases; unmatched junction bases: 1. The CDR3 has 15 amino acids. CDR3 bases: TGTGCCAGCTCACCACGGGACAGGGGGGCAGATACGCAGTATTTT. It yields the protein CASSPRDRGADTQYF. Looking up the rest from reference TRBV18 and TRBJ2-3 gives the full variable domain: NAGVMQNPRHLVRRRGQEARLRCSPMKGHSHVYWYRQLPEEGLKFMVYLQKENIIDESGMPKERFSAEFPKEGPSILRIQQVVRGDSAAYFCASSPRDRGADTQYFGPGTRLTVL.

This clonotype was counted a few times. This CDR3 is CASGRVAQNIQYF. As DNA, the CDR3 is TGTGCCAGCGGTAGGGTTGCCCAAAACATTCAGTACTTC. This chain links TRBV11-2 with TRBJ2-4; D gene ambiguous. The CDR3 contains 13 residues. Germline V lookup: CDR1 SGHAT, CDR2 FQNNGV. V was trimmed by 8 bases and J by 5 bases, leaving 13 bases between them.

This clonotype was found a few times. The chain joins TRBV20-1 to TRBJ2-7; no clear D gene. This CDR3 contains 14 residues. V shed 0 bases and J shed 3 bases, with 12 bases lying between them. Germline loops: CDR1 DFQATT, CDR2 SNEGSKA (reference sequence). CDR3 DNA: TGCAGTGCTAGAGATCCTGGGGTAATCTACGAGCAGTACGTC. Translation: CSARDPGVIYEQYV.

This clonotype has a handful of counts. The rearrangement joins TRBV7-3 to TRBJ2-2, with TRBD2 as a possible D gene (6 bases). The V end lost 2 bases, the J end lost 0 bases, and 7 bases lay between the germline ends. Germline V gene data show CDR1 as SGHTA and CDR2 as FQGTGA. The CDR3 runs to 15 residues. Here the CDR3 DNA reads TGTGCCAGCAGCTTAGGAGGGGCGAACACCGGGGAGCTGTTTTTT. Its translation: CASSLGGANTGELFF.

The table lists this clonotype with many counts. The junction and the germline gene differ at one end; a read error may be behind it. The J gene is TRBJ2-1, the V gene TRBV12-3 or TRBV12-4, with TRBD1 identical over 9 bases. CDR3 size: 15 residues. The CDR3 bases are TGTGCCAGCACCTTAGACAGGGGGAGCTACAACGAGCAGTTCTTC. This gives the protein CASTLDRGSYNEQFF.